This record looks at one TCR beta chain sequence and its context. This entry is derived from a study of blood T cell repertoires in COVID-19. Study information: Acute and convalescent COVID-19 specimens originated in the United States, Italy and Spain.

Per the authors' pipeline: Reference gene primers were amplified, and this amplification served to estimate nucleated cell counts. The assay was immunoSEQ multiplex PCR, and TCRdb's table has in-frame clones only and misses some. The V and J calls and clone size are taken from that table; D and trimming were inferred from the DNA. The table includes about 240,000 clones, approximately 86% detected once. This CDR3 spans 13 amino acids. With V trimmed by 5 bases and J by 0 bases, 0 bases remained unmatched. Germline CDR1 and CDR2: MNHEY and SVGAGI. This sequence joins TRBV6-5 and TRBJ2-7, with 8 bases that match TRBD2. The source material was peripheral blood. This TCR was sampled from a woman aged 70 to 79 with active or convalescent COVID-19. The DNA for the CDR3 is TGTGCCAGCAGTCGGGGGGGCTCCTACGAGCAGTACTTC. Translating it yields CASSRGGSYEQYF.